Following are 25 T cell receptor beta chains from one sample sequenced in a study of T cell repertoires in cytomegalovirus infection. From the reads, TCRdb called clonotypes with MiXCR, one entry per CDR3 protein. The repertoire holds about a million distinct CDR3 sequences, with roughly a third as singletons. These receptors have no identified antigens. Sequencing used cultured CD8+ T cells from PBMCs, obtained from culture after CMV antigen stimulation. Receptors originate from a human donor in good health (CMV status not recorded). Some clones in this sample may be carry-over from other donors' samples.

The rearrangement joins TRBV20-1 to TRBJ2-5, with a weak D call TRBD2 (5 bases). Germline assignment: CDR1 DFQATT and CDR2 SNEGSKA (reference sequence). The CDR3 runs 12 residues. Trimming removed 3 bases at V and 5 bases at J, with 10 bases between. The CDR3 coding sequence is TGCAGTGCTAGGGGCTGGGAGGAGACCCAGTACTTC. This sequence encodes CSARGWEETQYF.

The rearrangement joins TRBV25-1 to TRBJ1-2; D not certain. Germline V lookup: CDR1 MGHDK, CDR2 SYGVNS. The germline V and J ends were trimmed by 1 base and 7 bases, with 13 bases remaining between them. The CDR3 consists of 14 residues. CDR3 region: CASSEFTQLSGYTF. CDR3 in DNA: TGTGCCAGCAGTGAATTTACCCAGCTTAGTGGCTACACCTTC.

This clonotype was seen at least ten times. The gene calls are TRBV7-9 and TRBJ2-1; perhaps TRBD2 as D (6 bases). CDR3 length equals 12 residues. Trimming cost V 6 bases and J 7 bases, with 10 bases left between them. The germline V gene encodes CDR1 SEHNR and CDR2 FQNEAQ (reference sequence). The CDR3 DNA sequence: TGTGCCAGCAGTCGACTAGGGAATGAGCAGTTCTTC. Encoded protein: CASSRLGNEQFF.

The chain carries TRBV7-2 and TRBJ1-2; 7 bases are shared with TRBD1. V was clipped by 5 bases and J by 3 bases; unmatched bases: 6. CDR1 is SGHTA and CDR2 is FQGNSA in the germline V gene. This CDR3 comprises 14 residues. CDR3 in DNA: TGTGCCAGCAGCCCCGGGACAGCCTACTATGGCTACACCTTC. It is translated as CASSPGTAYYGYTF.

This clonotype turned up a few times. The chain recombines TRBV7-2 with TRBJ1-5, with 12 bases lining up with TRBD1. CDR3 length: 16 residues. Germline V gives CDR1 SGHTA, CDR2 FQGNSA. The trim removed 4 bases at V and 7 bases at J, leaving 8 bases unmatched. The CDR3 sequence: CASSYRDRGQGQPQHF. In DNA form, the CDR3 reads TGTGCCAGCAGCTACCGGGACAGGGGGCAGGGGCAGCCCCAGCATTTT.

This sequence joins TRBV5-4 and TRBJ2-3; 11 bases map to TRBD2. This CDR3 region has 16 residues. The V gene's germline CDR1 is SGHNT and CDR2 YYREEE (reference sequence). The trim removed 1 base at V and 6 bases at J, leaving 7 bases unmatched. In nucleotides, the CDR3 is TGTGCCAGCAGCTTGATGGCTAGCGGGGGGACGGATACGCAGTATTTT. This gives the protein CASSLMASGGTDTQYF.

The chain combines TRBV23-1 with TRBJ1-1; D is uncertain. TRBV23-1 is placed among ORFs of uncertain function. The CDR3 runs to 13 residues. V lost 4 bases and J 10 bases, leaving 16 bases between the germline ends. CDR3 nucleotides: TGCGCCAGCAGTCCCAGGAGGTTTTCAGGAGCTTTCTTT. The encoded protein is CASSPRRFSGAFF.

CDR3 sequence reads: CSARDLRRTYEQYV. The DNA of the CDR3 is TGCAGTGCTAGAGATCTAAGGAGGACCTACGAGCAGTACGTC. This chain links TRBV20-1 with TRBJ2-7; perhaps TRBD2 as D (5 bases). CDR3 length: 14 amino acids. V was cut by 0 bases and J by 2 bases, with 11 bases left in between. The germline V gene encodes CDR1 DFQATT and CDR2 SNEGSKA (reference sequence).

This clonotype was observed a handful of times. The J gene is TRBJ2-2, the V gene TRBV7-8, with 7 bases matching TRBD1. The germline V gene encodes CDR1 SGHVS and CDR2 FQNEAQ. The length of the CDR3 is 18 residues. With V trimmed by 6 bases and J by 0 bases, 13 bases remained unmatched. CDR3 DNA sequence: TGTGCCAGCAGTCGTAGAGTAGGACAGGCTCCGAACACCGGGGAGCTGTTTTTT. This gives the protein CASSRRVGQAPNTGELFF. Full variable domain (outside the CDR3, taken from reference TRBV7-8 and TRBJ2-2): GAGVSQSPRYKVAKRGQDVALRCDPISGHVSLFWYQQALGQGPEFLTYFQNEAQLDKSGLPSDRFFAERPEGSVSTLKIQRTQQEDSAVYLCASSRRVGQAPNTGELFFGEGSRLTVL.

The chain links TRBV6-6 to TRBJ2-7; 9 bases map to TRBD1. The CDR3 length is 14 residues. Germline lookup yields CDR1 MNHNY and CDR2 SVGAGI (reference sequence). V dropped 8 bases and J dropped 0; count of bases not matched to a gene: 5. This CDR3 is CASYDRGFSYEQYV. CDR3 nucleotide sequence: TGTGCCAGCTACGACAGGGGGTTCTCCTACGAGCAGTACGTC.

There are a few counts of this clonotype. The chain combines TRBV4-1 with TRBJ2-2, with TRBD1 matching over 8 bases. Losses at the gene ends were 5 bases for V and 8 bases for J; bases not matched to a gene: 13. This CDR3 comprises 16 residues. Per germline, CDR1 MGHRA and CDR2 YSYEKL. For the CDR3, the DNA is TGCGCCAGCAGCTCCCGACAGGGGTCCGCTCAAGGGGAGCTGTTTTTT. The encoded protein is CASSSRQGSAQGELFF.

This chain links TRBV5-4 with TRBJ1-2, with D possibly TRBD1 on 6 matching bases. Trimming left V 0 bases short and J 8 bases short, with 14 bases between. The germline V gene has CDR1 SGHNT and CDR2 YYREEE (reference sequence). The CDR3 totals 14 residues. The CDR3 sequence is CASSLGPGAEGYTF. The CDR3 DNA is TGTGCCAGCAGCTTGGGCCCGGGGGCGGAGGGCTACACCTTC.

The V call is TRBV6-5, the J call TRBJ1-2, with TRBD1 matching 7 bases. The CDR3 loop spans 15 amino acids. Germline loops: CDR1 MNHEY, CDR2 SVGAGI. V shed 6 bases, J shed 4 bases, and the junction held 11 bases outside the gene matches. The CDR3 coding sequence is TGTGCCAGCAGAACAGGGGTCGCGTCCGCCTATGGCTACACCTTC. Protein: CASRTGVASAYGYTF.

V gene TRBV6-8 combines with J gene TRBJ2-2; no clear D. The CDR3 runs to 17 residues. V dropped 0 bases and J dropped 3 bases, with 14 bases sitting between them. Germline CDR1 MNHGY, CDR2 SAAAGT. The CDR3 loop reads CASSYSVLARDTGELFF. The CDR3 DNA follows: TGTGCCAGCAGTTACTCAGTTCTTGCAAGAGACACCGGGGAGCTGTTTTTT.

This clonotype was counted ten times or more. This chain joins TRBV12-3 or TRBV12-4 and TRBJ2-6; unclear D gene. V lost 4 bases to trimming and J lost 0 bases, with 10 bases between them. This CDR3 comprises 16 residues. CDR3 nucleotides: TGTGCCAGCAGTTCACCATATAGCTCTGGGGCCAACGTCCTGACTTTC. This translates into CASSSPYSSGANVLTF.

V gene TRBV6-2 or TRBV6-3 combines with J gene TRBJ2-7; D gene uncertain. The CDR3 runs 13 residues. Germline lookup yields CDR1 MNHEY and CDR2 SVGEGT. V lost 7 bases and J 0 bases, leaving 10 bases between the germline ends. The CDR3 DNA sequence: TGTGCCAGCATAGGCCCTTACTCCTACGAGCAGTACGTC. Its translation: CASIGPYSYEQYV.

In this sample, this clonotype turned up a few times. The V call is TRBV6-1, the J call TRBJ2-7, with D possibly TRBD1 on 6 matching bases. The CDR3 is 14 residues long. Germline CDR1 is MNHNS and CDR2 is SASEGT. V was cut by 2 bases and J by 4 bases, with 12 bases left in between. CDR3 residues: CASSETGLSYEQYF. As DNA, the CDR3 is TGTGCCAGCAGTGAAACAGGGCTTTCTTACGAGCAGTACTTC.

This clonotype has just one count. The rearrangement joins TRBV29-1 to TRBJ1-1; 8 bases line up with TRBD1. Germline assignment: CDR1 SQVTM and CDR2 ANQGSEA. The CDR3 has 16 amino acids. V shed 4 bases and J 1 base; nucleotides not matched to a gene: 11. The CDR3 is CSVASAGGWGNTEAFF. The CDR3 nucleotides are TGCAGCGTTGCTTCGGCAGGGGGCTGGGGGAACACTGAAGCTTTCTTT.

Only a few counts were recorded for this clonotype. A junction end diverges from the germline sequence, so it may reflect a read error. The chain couples TRBV7-7 to TRBJ2-1; 13 positions agree with TRBD2. This CDR3 is 16 amino acids long. CDR1 is SSHAT and CDR2 is FNYEAQ in the germline V gene (reference sequence). The CDR3 loop reads CASSAGLAGMYNEQFF. CDR3 DNA: TGTGCTAGCAGCGCGGGACTAGCGGGGATGTACAATGAGCAGTTCTTC.

The J gene is TRBJ1-5, the V gene TRBV3-1; D gene ambiguous. The CDR3 has 16 amino acids. The germline gives CDR1 LGHDT, CDR2 YNNKEL (reference sequence). V gave up 0 bases and J gave up 2 bases, with 11 bases separating them. CDR3 protein: CASSQDAGVGNQPQHF. The CDR3 DNA reads as TGTGCCAGCAGCCAAGATGCAGGAGTTGGCAATCAGCCCCAGCATTTT.

The rearrangement uses TRBV7-2 and TRBJ2-1; D is ambiguous. The CDR3 runs to 10 residues. Germline lookup yields CDR1 SGHTA and CDR2 FQGNSA. Trimming shortened V by 2 bases and J by 13 bases, and 6 bases separated the two germline ends. CDR3 sequence: CASSLMSQFF. CDR3 nucleotide sequence: TGTGCCAGCAGCTTAATGTCCCAGTTCTTC.

The V gene is TRBV6-6, the J gene TRBJ2-1; 10 bases align to TRBD2. V lost 4 bases, J lost 7 bases, and 10 bases stayed unmatched. This CDR3 is 16 amino acids long. Germline CDR1 and CDR2: MNHNY and SVGAGI (reference sequence). Written as DNA, the CDR3 is TGTGCCAGCAGTTCCCCTCCAGCGGGGGGGCGTAATGAGCAGTTCTTC. Translated, it gives CASSSPPAGGRNEQFF.

This clonotype was picked up many times. The chain has TRBV7-6 and TRBJ2-7, with 10 positions matching TRBD2. CDR3 length: 16 amino acids. The V and J ends lost 1 base and 1 base, in that order; junction bases with no gene match: 4. In germline, CDR1 is SGHVS, CDR2 FNYEAQ. DNA of the CDR3: TGTGCCAGCAGCTTAGTACTAGCGGGGAGTTCCTACGAGCAGTACTTC. This sequence encodes CASSLVLAGSSYEQYF.

This clonotype was observed a few times. The rearrangement uses TRBV5-5 and TRBJ2-7; D could derive from TRBD1 or TRBD2 (6 bases each). V shed 6 bases and J shed 3 bases, with 19 bases lying between them. The CDR3 is made up of 15 amino acids. The germline CDR1 and CDR2 sequences are SGHKS and YYEKEE (reference sequence). The CDR3 spells CASNSGGGRNYEQYV. CDR3 DNA sequence: TGTGCCAGCAACTCTGGAGGGGGACGGAACTACGAGCAGTACGTC.

This clonotype was seen many times. The V and J genes are TRBV7-9 and TRBJ1-2, with a possible D match to TRBD1 (5 bases). Germline V lookup: CDR1 SEHNR, CDR2 FQNEAQ (reference sequence). V gave up 5 bases and J gave up 4 bases, with 11 bases separating them. CDR3 length: 13 amino acids. The CDR3 nucleotides read TGTGCCAGCAGCCCCGGGGGGGTCTATGGCTACACCTTC. It translates to CASSPGGVYGYTF.